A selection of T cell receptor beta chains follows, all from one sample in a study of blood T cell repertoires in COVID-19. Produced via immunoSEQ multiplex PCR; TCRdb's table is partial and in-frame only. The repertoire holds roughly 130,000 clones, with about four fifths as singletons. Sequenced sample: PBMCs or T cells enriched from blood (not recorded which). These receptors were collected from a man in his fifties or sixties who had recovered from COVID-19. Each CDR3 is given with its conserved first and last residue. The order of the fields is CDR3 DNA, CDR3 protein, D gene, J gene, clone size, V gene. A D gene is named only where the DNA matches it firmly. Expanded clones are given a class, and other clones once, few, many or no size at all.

CDR3 DNA: TGCGCCAGCAGCGCCGGGACAGGGAAAAACATTCAGTACTTC
CDR3 protein: CASSAGTGKNIQYF
D gene: TRBD1
J gene: TRBJ2-4
clone size: NA
V gene: TRBV5-1

CDR3 DNA: TGTGCCAGTAGTACCGAAGCCGGCAATCAGCCCCAGCATTTT
CDR3 protein: CASSTEAGNQPQHF
D gene: NA
J gene: TRBJ1-5
clone size: NA
V gene: TRBV19

CDR3 DNA: TGTGCCAGCAGTGCCGTAGCGGGGGGGCCCTACAATGAGCAGTTCTTC
CDR3 protein: CASSAVAGGPYNEQFF
D gene: TRBD2
J gene: TRBJ2-1
clone size: once
V gene: TRBV2

CDR3 DNA: TGTGCCAGCAGCCCACCGGGACAGTACAATGAGCAGTTCTTC
CDR3 protein: CASSPPGQYNEQFF
D gene: TRBD1
J gene: TRBJ2-1
clone size: NA
V gene: TRBV6-6

CDR3 DNA: TGTGCCAGCAGCTCCGACAAGAATCAGCCCCAGCATTTT
CDR3 protein: CASSSDKNQPQHF
D gene: NA
J gene: TRBJ1-5
clone size: NA
V gene: TRBV7-3

CDR3 DNA: TGCGCCAGCAGAACTAGCGGGGCGAGCTCCTACAATGAGCAGTTCTTC
CDR3 protein: CASRTSGASSYNEQFF
D gene: TRBD2
J gene: TRBJ2-1
clone size: NA
V gene: TRBV10-2

CDR3 DNA: TGTGCCAGCAGGGGGGAACCGGGACAGGGGAATCAGCCCCAGCATTTT
CDR3 protein: CASRGEPGQGNQPQHF
D gene: TRBD1
J gene: TRBJ1-5
clone size: once
V gene: TRBV28

CDR3 DNA: TGTGCCAGCAGCCCTCTTGGGGGGTATGATTCACCCCTCCACTTT
CDR3 protein: CASSPLGGYDSPLHF
D gene: NA
J gene: TRBJ1-6
clone size: NA
V gene: TRBV3-1/TRBV3-2

CDR3 DNA: TGTGCCAGCAGCCGAGACAGGTCTCCCAATCAGCCCCAGCATTTT
CDR3 protein: CASSRDRSPNQPQHF
D gene: NA
J gene: TRBJ1-5
clone size: NA
V gene: TRBV2

CDR3 DNA: TGTGCCAGCAGCTTTGGGGGGATGAATCAGCCCCAGCATTTT
CDR3 protein: CASSFGGMNQPQHF
D gene: NA
J gene: TRBJ1-5
clone size: NA
V gene: TRBV7-8

CDR3 DNA: TGTGCCAGCAGTTACGACGGGGGGTTCAATCAGCCCCAGCATTTT
CDR3 protein: CASSYDGGFNQPQHF
D gene: NA
J gene: TRBJ1-5
clone size: few
V gene: TRBV6-5

CDR3 DNA: TGTGCCAGTAGTACCGGACACCTGAACACTGAAGCTTTCTTT
CDR3 protein: CASSTGHLNTEAFF
D gene: NA
J gene: TRBJ1-1
clone size: NA
V gene: TRBV19

CDR3 DNA: TGCGCCAGCAGCCAAGAGTGGCTCTCTTCCTACGAGCAGTACTTC
CDR3 protein: CASSQEWLSSYEQYF
D gene: NA
J gene: TRBJ2-7
clone size: NA
V gene: TRBV4-3

CDR3 DNA: TGTGCCAGCGGAGGCGTATACAATGAGCAGTTCTTC
CDR3 protein: CASGGVYNEQFF
D gene: NA
J gene: TRBJ2-1
clone size: once
V gene: TRBV6-5

CDR3 DNA: TGCGCCAGCAGCCAAGATCCGGGGCGGGGGTCCTACGAGCAGTACTTC
CDR3 protein: CASSQDPGRGSYEQYF
D gene: TRBD2
J gene: TRBJ2-7
clone size: NA
V gene: TRBV4-1

CDR3 DNA: TGTGCCAGCAGCCCGGCAGGGGTGGAGATGAACACTGAAGCTTTCTTT
CDR3 protein: CASSPAGVEMNTEAFF
D gene: NA
J gene: TRBJ1-1
clone size: once
V gene: TRBV28

CDR3 DNA: TGTGCCAGCACCCCCCTCGACGGGAGCCTCGAGCAGTACTTC
CDR3 protein: CASTPLDGSLEQYF
D gene: NA
J gene: TRBJ2-7
clone size: once
V gene: TRBV7-9

CDR3 DNA: TGTGCCAGAAGCTTGGGAGGAGGCCGGCCCCAGCATTTT
CDR3 protein: CARSLGGGRPQHF
D gene: NA
J gene: TRBJ1-5
clone size: NA
V gene: TRBV5-3

CDR3 DNA: TGTGCCAGCAGCCAAGATTTCACAGGGAGCAATCAGCCCCAGCATTTT
CDR3 protein: CASSQDFTGSNQPQHF
D gene: NA
J gene: TRBJ1-5
clone size: NA
V gene: TRBV3-1/TRBV3-2

CDR3 DNA: TGTGCCAGCAGTGCCCGGGACAGGGGGCGCAATCAGCCCCAGCATTTT
CDR3 protein: CASSARDRGRNQPQHF
D gene: TRBD1
J gene: TRBJ1-5
clone size: NA
V gene: TRBV6-1